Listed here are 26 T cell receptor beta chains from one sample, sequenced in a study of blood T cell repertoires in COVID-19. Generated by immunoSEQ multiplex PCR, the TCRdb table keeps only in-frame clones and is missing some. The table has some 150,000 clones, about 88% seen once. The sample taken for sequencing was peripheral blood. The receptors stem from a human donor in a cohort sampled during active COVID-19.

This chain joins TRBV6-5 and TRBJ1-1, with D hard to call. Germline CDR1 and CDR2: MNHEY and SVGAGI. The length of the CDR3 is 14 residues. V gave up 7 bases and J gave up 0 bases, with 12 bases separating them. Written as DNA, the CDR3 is TGTGCCAGCACTTCGGGGTTTTTGAACACTGAAGCTTTCTTT. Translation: CASTSGFLNTEAFF.

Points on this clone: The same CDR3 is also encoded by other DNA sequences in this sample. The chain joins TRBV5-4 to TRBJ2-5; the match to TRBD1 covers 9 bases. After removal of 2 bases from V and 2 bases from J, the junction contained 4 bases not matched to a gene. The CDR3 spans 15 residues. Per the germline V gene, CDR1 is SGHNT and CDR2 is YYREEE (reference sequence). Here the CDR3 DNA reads TGTGCCAGCAGCTTTGACAGGGGGTTTCAAGAGACCCAGTACTTC. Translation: CASSFDRGFQETQYF.

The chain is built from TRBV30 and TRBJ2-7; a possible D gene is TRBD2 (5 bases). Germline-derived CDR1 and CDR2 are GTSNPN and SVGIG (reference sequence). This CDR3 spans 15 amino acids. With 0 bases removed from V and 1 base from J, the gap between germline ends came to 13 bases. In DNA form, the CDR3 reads TGTGCCTGGAGTGTACCTGGTAGCGCATCCTACGAGCAGTACTTC. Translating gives CAWSVPGSASYEQYF.

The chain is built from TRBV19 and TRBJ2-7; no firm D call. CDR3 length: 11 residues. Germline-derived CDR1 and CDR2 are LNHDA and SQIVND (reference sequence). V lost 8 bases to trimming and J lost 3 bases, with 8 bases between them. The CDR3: CASGPHYEQYF. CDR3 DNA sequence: TGTGCCAGTGGGCCCCACTACGAGCAGTACTTC. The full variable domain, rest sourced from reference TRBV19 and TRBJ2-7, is DGGITQSPKYLFRKEGQNVTLSCEQNLNHDAMYWYRQDPGQGLRLIYYSQIVNDFQKGDIAEGYSVSREKKESFPLTVTSAQKNPTAFYLCASGPHYEQYFGPGTRLTVT.

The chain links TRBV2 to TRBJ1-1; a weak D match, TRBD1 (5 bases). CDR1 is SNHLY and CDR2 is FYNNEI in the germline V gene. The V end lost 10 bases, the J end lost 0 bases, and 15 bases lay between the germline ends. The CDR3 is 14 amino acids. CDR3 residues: CATLGGLLNTEAFF. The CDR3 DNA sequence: TGTGCCACCCTTGGGGGACTCTTGAACACTGAAGCTTTCTTT. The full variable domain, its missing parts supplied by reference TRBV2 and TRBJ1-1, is EPEVTQTPSHQVTQMGQEVILRCVPISNHLYFYWYRQILGQKVEFLVSFYNNEISEKSEIFDDQFSVERPDGSNFTLKIRSTKLEDSAMYFCATLGGLLNTEAFFGQGTRLTVV.

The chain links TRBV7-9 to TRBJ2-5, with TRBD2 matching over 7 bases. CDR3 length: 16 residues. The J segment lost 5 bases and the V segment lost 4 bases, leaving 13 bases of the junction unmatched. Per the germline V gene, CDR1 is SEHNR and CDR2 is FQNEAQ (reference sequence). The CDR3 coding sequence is TGTGCCAGCAGCTCAACTCCAAGTCTAGCGGCTGAGACCCAGTACTTC. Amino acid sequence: CASSSTPSLAAETQYF.

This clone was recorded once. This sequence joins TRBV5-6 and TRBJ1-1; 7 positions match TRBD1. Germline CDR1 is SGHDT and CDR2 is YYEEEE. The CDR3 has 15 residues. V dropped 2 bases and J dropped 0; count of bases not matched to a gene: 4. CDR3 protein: CASSLGGQLNTEAFF. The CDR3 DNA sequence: TGTGCCAGCAGCTTAGGGGGACAGCTGAACACTGAAGCTTTCTTT.

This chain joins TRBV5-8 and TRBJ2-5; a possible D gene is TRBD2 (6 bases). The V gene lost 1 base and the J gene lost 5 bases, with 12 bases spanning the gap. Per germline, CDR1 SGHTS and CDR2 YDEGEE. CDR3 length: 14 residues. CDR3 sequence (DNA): TGTGCCAGCAGCTTGCAGGCGGGGAGGGAGACCCAGTACTTC. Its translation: CASSLQAGRETQYF.

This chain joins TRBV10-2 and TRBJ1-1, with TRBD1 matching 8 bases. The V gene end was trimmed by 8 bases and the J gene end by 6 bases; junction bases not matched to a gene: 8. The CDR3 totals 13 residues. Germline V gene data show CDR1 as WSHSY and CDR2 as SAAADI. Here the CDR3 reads CASDRGPDSEAFF. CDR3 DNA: TGCGCCAGCGACAGGGGCCCAGACTCTGAAGCTTTCTTT.

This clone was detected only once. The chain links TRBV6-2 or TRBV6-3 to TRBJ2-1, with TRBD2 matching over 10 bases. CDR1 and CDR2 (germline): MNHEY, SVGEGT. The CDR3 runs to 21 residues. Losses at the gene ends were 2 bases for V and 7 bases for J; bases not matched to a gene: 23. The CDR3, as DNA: TGTGCCAGCAGTTACCCCAGGACAGCACAAGAGAAAGCGGGAGGGTGGAATGAGCAGTTCTTC. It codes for CASSYPRTAQEKAGGWNEQFF.

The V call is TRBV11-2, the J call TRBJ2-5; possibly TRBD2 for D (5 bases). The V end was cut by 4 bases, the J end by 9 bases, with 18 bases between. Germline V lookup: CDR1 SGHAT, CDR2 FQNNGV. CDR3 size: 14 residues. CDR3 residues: CASSSRTLGAAQYF. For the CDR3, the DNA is TGTGCCAGCAGCTCGCGGACCTTGGGAGCCGCCCAGTACTTC.

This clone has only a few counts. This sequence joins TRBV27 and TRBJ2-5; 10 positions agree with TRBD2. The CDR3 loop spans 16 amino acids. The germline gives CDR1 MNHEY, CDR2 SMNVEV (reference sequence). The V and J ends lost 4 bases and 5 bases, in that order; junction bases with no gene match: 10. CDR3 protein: CASSSWTSGTGETQYF. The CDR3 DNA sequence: TGTGCCAGCAGTTCCTGGACTAGCGGAACGGGGGAGACCCAGTACTTC.

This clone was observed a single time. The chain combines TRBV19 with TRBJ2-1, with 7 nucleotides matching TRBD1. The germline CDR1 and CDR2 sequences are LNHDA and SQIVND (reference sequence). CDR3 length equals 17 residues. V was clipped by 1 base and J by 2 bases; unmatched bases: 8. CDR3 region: CASSIVGDSRTYNEQFF. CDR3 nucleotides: TGTGCCAGTAGTATAGTTGGGGACAGCCGTACCTACAATGAGCAGTTCTTC.

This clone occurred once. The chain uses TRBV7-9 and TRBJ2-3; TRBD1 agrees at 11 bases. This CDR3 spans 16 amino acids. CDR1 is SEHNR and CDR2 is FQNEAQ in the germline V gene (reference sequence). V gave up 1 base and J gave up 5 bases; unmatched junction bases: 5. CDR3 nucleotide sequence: TGTGCCAGCAGCTTAGTCCCCGGGACAGGGGGAGATACGCAGTATTTT. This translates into CASSLVPGTGGDTQYF.

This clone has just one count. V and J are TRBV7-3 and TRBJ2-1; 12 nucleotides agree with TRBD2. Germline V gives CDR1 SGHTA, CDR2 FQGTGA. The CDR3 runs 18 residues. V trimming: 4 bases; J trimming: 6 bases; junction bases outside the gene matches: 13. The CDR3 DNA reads TGTGCCAGCAGCTCTCCGACTAGCGGGAGTTCGGGCATCAATGAGCAGTTCTTC. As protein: CASSSPTSGSSGINEQFF.

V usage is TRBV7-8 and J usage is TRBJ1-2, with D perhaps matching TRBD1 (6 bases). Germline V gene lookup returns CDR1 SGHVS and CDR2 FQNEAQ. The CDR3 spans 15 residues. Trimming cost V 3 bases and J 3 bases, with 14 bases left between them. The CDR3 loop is CASSFYRDRYYGYTF. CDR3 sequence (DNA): TGTGCCAGCAGCTTTTACAGGGATCGGTACTATGGCTACACCTTC.

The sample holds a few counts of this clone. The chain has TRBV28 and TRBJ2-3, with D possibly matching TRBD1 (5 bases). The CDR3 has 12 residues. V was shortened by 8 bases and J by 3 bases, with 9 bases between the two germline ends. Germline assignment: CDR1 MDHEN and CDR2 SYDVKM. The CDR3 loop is CASQGQTDTQYF. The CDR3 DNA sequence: TGTGCCAGCCAGGGTCAGACAGATACGCAGTATTTT.

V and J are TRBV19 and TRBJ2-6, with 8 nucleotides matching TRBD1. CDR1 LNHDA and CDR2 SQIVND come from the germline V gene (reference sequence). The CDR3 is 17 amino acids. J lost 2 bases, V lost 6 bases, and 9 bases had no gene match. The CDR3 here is CASSPVRTGTGANVLTF. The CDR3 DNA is TGTGCCAGTAGCCCCGTGAGGACAGGGACTGGGGCCAACGTCCTGACTTTC. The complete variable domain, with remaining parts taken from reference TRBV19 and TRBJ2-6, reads DGGITQSPKYLFRKEGQNVTLSCEQNLNHDAMYWYRQDPGQGLRLIYYSQIVNDFQKGDIAEGYSVSREKKESFPLTVTSAQKNPTAFYLCASSPVRTGTGANVLTFGAGSRLTVL.

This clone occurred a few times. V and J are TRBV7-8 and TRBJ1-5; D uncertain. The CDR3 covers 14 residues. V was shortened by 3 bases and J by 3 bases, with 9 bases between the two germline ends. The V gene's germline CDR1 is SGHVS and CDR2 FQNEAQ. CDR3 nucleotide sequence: TGTGCCAGCAGCTTTGCGGGTGACAATCAGCCCCAGCATTTT. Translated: CASSFAGDNQPQHF.

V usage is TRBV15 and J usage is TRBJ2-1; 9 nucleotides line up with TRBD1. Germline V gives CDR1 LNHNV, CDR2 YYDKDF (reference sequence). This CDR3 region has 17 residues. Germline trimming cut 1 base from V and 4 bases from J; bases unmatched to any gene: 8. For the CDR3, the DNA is TGTGCCACCAGCAGAGTTGGGACAGGGTACTCTTACAATGAGCAGTTCTTC. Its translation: CATSRVGTGYSYNEQFF.

The CDR3 sequence is CASTNLAGADNEQFF. The CDR3 region has the DNA TGCGCCAGCACCAACCTAGCGGGGGCAGACAATGAGCAGTTCTTC. The J gene is TRBJ2-1, the V gene TRBV5-1, with 10 nucleotides matching TRBD2. The CDR3 is 15 amino acids. With 6 bases clipped from V and 5 bases from J, the junction kept 8 bases outside the gene matches. Per germline, CDR1 SGHRS and CDR2 YFSETQ. The whole variable domain, remainder taken from reference TRBV5-1 and TRBJ2-1, is KAGVTQTPRYLIKTRGQQVTLSCSPISGHRSVSWYQQTPGQGLQFLFEYFSETQRNKGNFPGRFSGRQFSNSRSEMNVSTLELGDSALYLCASTNLAGADNEQFFGPGTRLTVL.

CDR3 DNA sequence: TGTGCCAGCAGCTTAGGGGCCCCGGGACAGGGGATCTATGGCTACACCTTC. This translates into CASSLGAPGQGIYGYTF. J is TRBJ1-2 and V is TRBV7-9; TRBD1 agrees at 10 bases. The CDR3 is made up of 17 amino acids. The ends lost 1 base at V and 4 bases at J; junction bases unmatched: 9. Germline loops: CDR1 SEHNR, CDR2 FQNEAQ (reference sequence).

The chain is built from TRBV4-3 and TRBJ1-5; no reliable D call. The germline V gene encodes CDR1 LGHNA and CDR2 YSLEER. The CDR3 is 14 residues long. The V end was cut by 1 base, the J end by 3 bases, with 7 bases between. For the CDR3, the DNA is TGCGCCAGCAGCCAAGCCCATCCCAATCAGCCCCAGCATTTT. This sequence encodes CASSQAHPNQPQHF.

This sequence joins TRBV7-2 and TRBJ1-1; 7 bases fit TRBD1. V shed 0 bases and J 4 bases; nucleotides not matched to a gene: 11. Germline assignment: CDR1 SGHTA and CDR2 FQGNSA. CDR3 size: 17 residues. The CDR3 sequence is CASSLAVGGAGGTEAFF. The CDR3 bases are TGTGCCAGCAGCTTAGCCGTGGGCGGGGCAGGGGGCACTGAAGCTTTCTTT.

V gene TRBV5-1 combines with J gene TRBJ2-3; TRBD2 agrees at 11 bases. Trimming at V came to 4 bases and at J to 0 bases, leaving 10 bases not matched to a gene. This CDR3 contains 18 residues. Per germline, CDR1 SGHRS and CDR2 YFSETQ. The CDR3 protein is CASSVTSGIKPSTDTQYF. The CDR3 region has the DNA TGCGCCAGCAGCGTGACTAGCGGGATTAAGCCTAGCACAGATACGCAGTATTTT. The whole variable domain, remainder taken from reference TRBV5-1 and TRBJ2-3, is KAGVTQTPRYLIKTRGQQVTLSCSPISGHRSVSWYQQTPGQGLQFLFEYFSETQRNKGNFPGRFSGRQFSNSRSEMNVSTLELGDSALYLCASSVTSGIKPSTDTQYFGPGTRLTVL.

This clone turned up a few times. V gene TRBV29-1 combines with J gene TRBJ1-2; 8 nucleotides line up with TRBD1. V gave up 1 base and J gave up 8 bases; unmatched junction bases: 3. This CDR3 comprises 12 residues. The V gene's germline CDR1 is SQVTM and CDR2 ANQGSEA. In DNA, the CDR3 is TGCAGCGTTGAAGGATCAGGGGGCGGCTACACCTTC. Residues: CSVEGSGGGYTF.